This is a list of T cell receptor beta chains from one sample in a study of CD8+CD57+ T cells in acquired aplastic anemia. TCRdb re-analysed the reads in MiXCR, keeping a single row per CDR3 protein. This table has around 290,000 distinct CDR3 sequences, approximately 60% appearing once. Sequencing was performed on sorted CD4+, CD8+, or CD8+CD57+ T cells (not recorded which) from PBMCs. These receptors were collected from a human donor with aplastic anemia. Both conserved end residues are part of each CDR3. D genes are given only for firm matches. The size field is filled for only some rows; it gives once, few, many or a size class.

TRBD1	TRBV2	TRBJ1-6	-	CASSARGRSPLHF	TGTGCCAGCAGTGCCAGGGGGCGTTCACCCCTCCACTTT
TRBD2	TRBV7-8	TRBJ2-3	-	CASSFRGSHNEQYF	TGTGCAAGCAGCTTTCGCGGGAGCCACAATGAGCAGTATTTT
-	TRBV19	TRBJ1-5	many	CASRATEGGSQPQHF	TGTGCCAGTAGAGCTACCGAGGGGGGAAGCCAGCCCCAGCATTTT
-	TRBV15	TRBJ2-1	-	CATSRGTLYNEQFF	TGTGCCACCAGCAGAGGGACCCTCTACAATGAGCAGTTCTTC
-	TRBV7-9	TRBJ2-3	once	CASSLSEWNTQYF	TGTGCCAGCAGCTTAAGTGAGTGGAATACGCAGTATTTT
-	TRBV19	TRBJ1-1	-	CASSSGQTTLNTEAFF	TGTGCCAGTAGTAGCGGACAGACGACGTTGAACACTGAAGCTTTCTTT
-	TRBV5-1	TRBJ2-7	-	CASTPEGHSYEQYF	TGCGCCAGCACCCCCGAGGGACATTCCTACGAGCAGTACTTC
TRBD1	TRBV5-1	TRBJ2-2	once	CASSLEGTGAITGELFF	TGCGCCAGCAGCTTGGAGGGGACAGGGGCAATCACCGGGGAGCTGTTTTTT
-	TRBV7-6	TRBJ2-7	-	CASSSRPYEQYF	TGTGCCAGCAGCTCTCGTCCCTACGAGCAGTACTTC
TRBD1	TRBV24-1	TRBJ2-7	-	CATSSTGTYEQYF	TGTGCCACCAGTTCGACAGGGACCTACGAGCAGTACTTC
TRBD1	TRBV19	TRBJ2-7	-	CASSPGTGGLREQYF	TGTGCCAGTAGTCCAGGGACAGGGGGCTTGCGCGAGCAGTACTTC
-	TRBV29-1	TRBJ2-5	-	CSVEDGGPQETQYF	TGCAGCGTTGAGGACGGGGGCCCTCAAGAGACCCAGTACTTC
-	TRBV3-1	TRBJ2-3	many	CASSHSSTDTQYF	TGTGCCAGCAGCCATTCCAGCACAGATACGCAGTATTTT
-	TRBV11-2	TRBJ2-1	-	CASSLRASSYNEQFF	TGTGCCAGCAGCTTACGTGCTAGCTCCTACAATGAGCAGTTCTTC
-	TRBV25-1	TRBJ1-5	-	CASSARSVALGPQHF	TGTGCCAGCAGTGCTAGGTCAGTAGCCCTAGGGCCCCAGCATTTT
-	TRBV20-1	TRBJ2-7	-	CSAFGGSNEQYF	TGCAGTGCCTTTGGGGGGTCGAACGAGCAGTACTTC
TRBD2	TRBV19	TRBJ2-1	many	CASSPGLAGSSYNEQFF	TGTGCCAGTAGTCCGGGACTAGCGGGAAGCTCCTACAATGAGCAGTTCTTC
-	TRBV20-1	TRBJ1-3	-	CSARGPFSGNTIYF	TGCAGTGCTAGAGGACCGTTCTCTGGAAACACCATATATTTT
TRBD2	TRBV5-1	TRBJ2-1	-	CASSLRQGLAGYNEQFF	TGCGCCAGCAGCTTGAGACAGGGACTAGCGGGTTACAATGAGCAGTTCTTC
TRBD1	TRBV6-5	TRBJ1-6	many	CASSYSQGGSPLHF	TGTGCCAGCAGTTACTCACAGGGGGGTTCACCCCTCCACTTT
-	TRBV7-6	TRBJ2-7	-	CASSSGFEQYF	TGTGCCAGCAGTTCGGGGTTCGAGCAGTACTTC
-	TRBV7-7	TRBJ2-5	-	CASSSTPGTTQETQYF	TGTGCTAGCAGCTCCACTCCCGGGACCACCCAAGAGACCCAGTACTTC
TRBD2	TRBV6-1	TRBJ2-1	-	CASRREGGNEQFF	TGTGCCAGCAGGCGGGAGGGCGGCAATGAGCAGTTCTTC
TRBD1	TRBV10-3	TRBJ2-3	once	CAISGGQDTDAQYF	TGTGCCATCAGTGGTGGACAGGACACAGATGCGCAGTATTTT
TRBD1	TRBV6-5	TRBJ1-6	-	CASSYDRGGNSPLHF	TGTGCCAGCAGTTACGACAGGGGCGGAAATTCACCCCTCCACTTT
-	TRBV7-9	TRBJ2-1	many	CASSFSTSYNEQFF	TGTGCCAGCAGCTTTAGTACCTCCTACAATGAGCAGTTCTTC
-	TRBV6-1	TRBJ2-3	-	CASRASGPTDTQYF	TGTGCCAGCAGAGCAAGCGGGCCTACAGATACGCAGTATTTT
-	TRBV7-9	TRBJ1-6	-	CASSSSGGPLHF	TGTGCCAGCAGCTCCTCGGGGGGACCCCTCCACTTT
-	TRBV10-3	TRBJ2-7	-	CAISEKASRPLALGEQYF	TGTGCCATCAGTGAAAAGGCCAGCAGGCCGCTAGCGCTCGGCGAGCAGTACTTC
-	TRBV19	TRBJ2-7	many	CASSIGSTYEQYF	TGTGCCAGTAGTATTGGGAGTACCTACGAGCAGTACTTC